The T cell receptor gamma chain described here comes from a study of Vδ1+ human thymocytes (dated by TCRdb to 2016 to 2019). Study-wide context: The study characterised mRNA-level TRG and TRD CDR3 repertoires of highly purified Vdelta1+ thymocytes from young children as a data resource. Earlier work had validated the multiplex-based CDR3 amplicon strategy against 5'RACE-based methods for generating CDR3 amplicons. Study-level results and caveats: Numerous TRG clonotypes were shared among donors (up to roughly 6.9x10^3), while TRD repertoires were essentially private (a maximum of about 100 shared). The authors advised highly purified populations and single-cell validation, since unexpected Vdelta2 sequences could cause misinterpretation of bulk repertoire data. In contrast to oligoclonal peripheral blood repertoires, thymic TRG and TRD repertoires appeared to be highly polyclonal with Gaussian CDR3 length distributions. No clustering by age or sex was observed, so analyses did not stratify donors by these variables. About 20% of thymic TRD sequences were found to be Vdelta2 (and few were Vdelta3) despite high sort purity, in contrast to peripheral blood Vdelta1+ controls.

Thymic samples were depleted of alphabeta T cells, then CD3+ TCRVdelta1+ TCRVdelta2- thymocytes were FACS-sorted. Sorted Vdelta1+ thymocyte purity ranged from roughly 96% to 99.6%. The thymic specimens were obtained from fewer than ten paediatric patients, aged about 5 days to 15 months, who were having corrective cardiac surgery. The thymic tissue was dispersed, and mononuclear cells were isolated using a Histopaque-1077 density gradient. The staining antibodies were anti-TCRVdelta1 clone TS8.2, anti-TCRVdelta2 clone B6, anti-CD3 clone HIT3a and anti-TCRalphabeta clone IP26. For this chain, trimming is 0 bases at the V end and 9 bases at the J end, and the number of junction bases without a gene match is 11. The germline V gene sets CDR1 to VINAFY and CDR2 to YDVSNSKD. From the cysteine through the phenylalanine, the CDR3 covers 14 amino acids. Left in the record is the CDR3 DNA by itself, 42 bases read in frame from the first base.

RNA was isolated using the RNeasy mini kit, and reverse transcription was performed with Superscript III. Multiplex PCR was used to generate CDR3 amplicons, with pooled V-gene forward primers and a constant-region reverse primer carrying Illumina adaptor overhangs. Amplicons were gel-purified, then indexed with Nextera index primers over approximately 8 extra PCR cycles and purified with AMPure XP beads. Libraries were sequenced on an Illumina MiSeq with paired-end 250 bp reads, dual indexing and around 19% PhiX spike-in. Under the source paper's analysis protocol: FastQC was used to quality check the reads, while ea-utils fastq-join merged the TRG read pairs. Annotation of sequences was performed with IMGT/HighV-QUEST, only productive sequences with unambiguous V-gene assignment were retained, and clonotypes were defined by identical CDR3 sequence. VDJtools 1.1.1, tcR 2.2.3, Treemap and vegan Shannon diversity in R 3.4.4 were used for downstream analysis. TCRdb reprocessed the public data with the CATT caller; entries with the same nucleotide sequence were combined afterwards. The V and J calls shown here were made by TCRdb, not taken from the authors' results. Present in this sample are some 22,000 gamma-chain clones, roughly 13% of which were seen just once. The top ten constitute 1.5% to 2% of the sample.

Notes on this clone: Its antigen is currently not known. No clone much larger than this one lies a single base away; base qualities are absent.

This chain is built from TRGV5 and TRGJ1 or TRGJ2. The clonotype originates from a child in the first two years of life who had congenital heart surgery. The sequenced sample consisted of Vdelta1+ gamma-delta thymocytes from the thymus. In the paper's terms, the cell subset or site label means: FACS-sorted CD3+ TCRalphabeta- TCRVdelta1+ TCRVdelta2- thymocytes. This receptor carries the CDR3 CATWDRLSSRKKLF. The nucleotides are TGTGCCACCTGGGACAGGCTGAGTAGTCGTAAGAAACTCTTT.